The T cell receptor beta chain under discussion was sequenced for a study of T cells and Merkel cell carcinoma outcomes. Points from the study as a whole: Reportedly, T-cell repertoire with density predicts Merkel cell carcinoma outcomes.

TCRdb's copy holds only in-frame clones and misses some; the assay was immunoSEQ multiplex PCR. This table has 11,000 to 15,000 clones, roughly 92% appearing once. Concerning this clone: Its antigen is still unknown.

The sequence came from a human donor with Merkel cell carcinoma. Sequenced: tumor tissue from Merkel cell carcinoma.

In nucleotides, the CDR3 is TGTGCCAGCAGGGACTCCGGGGGGACCCAGTACTTC. This translates into CASRDSGGTQYF. The chain carries TRBV9 and TRBJ2-5; possibly TRBD2 for D (6 bases). CDR3 size: 12 residues. V lost 5 bases to trimming and J lost 7 bases, with 12 bases between them. CDR1 is SGDLS, CDR2 YYNGEE, per germline.